The 3 T cell receptor beta chains given below trace back to one sample, sequenced in a study of T-cell reconstitution after alpha-beta-depleted transplantation in children. The authors prepared the TCRbeta library with unique molecular identifiers. MiXCR, applied by TCRdb to the PCR reads, yields one record per CDR3 protein. This table has around 480,000 distinct CDR3 sequences, 32% appearing once. Sequencing was performed on PBMCs from the stem cell graft donor, taken from the stem cell graft. Receptors originate from a human donor who donated a stem cell graft to a child with aplastic anemia.

The chain recombines TRBV30 with TRBJ1-1, with no clear D. The V gene lost 4 bases and the J gene lost 3 bases, with 12 bases spanning the gap. This CDR3 comprises 13 residues. The germline CDR1 and CDR2 sequences are GTSNPN and SVGIG (reference sequence). CDR3 nucleotides: TGTGCCTGGACGGGGATTGGGGACACTGAAGCTTTCTTT. As protein: CAWTGIGDTEAFF.

This clonotype was detected only a few times. The genes are TRBV24-1 and TRBJ2-1; TRBD2 might be the D (6 bases). Trimming pared 10 bases from V and 10 bases from J, leaving 13 bases between. There are 11 residues in the CDR3. In germline, CDR1 is KGHDR, CDR2 SFDVKD. CDR3 in amino acids: CATSHRGEQFF. The CDR3 DNA follows: TGTGCCACTTCCCACCGGGGGGAGCAGTTCTTC.

There are a few counts of this clonotype. The chain uses TRBV10-3 and TRBJ2-7; TRBD2 might be the D (6 bases). Germline V gene sequence: CDR1 ENHRY, CDR2 SYGVKD. Trimming left V 8 bases short and J 4 bases short, with 15 bases between. The CDR3 loop spans 13 amino acids. The CDR3 nucleotides read TGTGCCATCCGGGCGAGGGAGGTTTACGAGCAGTACTTC. Its protein product is CAIRAREVYEQYF.